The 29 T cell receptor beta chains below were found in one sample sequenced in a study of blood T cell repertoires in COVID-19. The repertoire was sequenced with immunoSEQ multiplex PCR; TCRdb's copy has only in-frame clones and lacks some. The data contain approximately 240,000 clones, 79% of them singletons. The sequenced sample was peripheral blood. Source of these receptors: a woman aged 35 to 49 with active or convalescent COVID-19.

CDR3 sequence: CASSPYGGAGTQYF. CDR3 nucleotides: TGTGCCAGCAGCCCCTACGGGGGGGCCGGAACCCAGTACTTC. The rearrangement uses TRBV9 and TRBJ2-5; 8 bases are a match to TRBD2. Germline lookup yields CDR1 SGDLS and CDR2 YYNGEE. V shed 4 bases and J 8 bases; nucleotides not matched to a gene: 10. The CDR3 length is 14 residues.

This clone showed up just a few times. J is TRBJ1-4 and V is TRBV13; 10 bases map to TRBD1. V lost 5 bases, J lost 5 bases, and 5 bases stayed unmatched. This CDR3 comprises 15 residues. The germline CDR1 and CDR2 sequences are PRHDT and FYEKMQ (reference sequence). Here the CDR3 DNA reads TGTGCCAGCAGCCCCCCGGGACAGGGGAATGAAAAACTGTTTTTT. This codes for CASSPPGQGNEKLFF.

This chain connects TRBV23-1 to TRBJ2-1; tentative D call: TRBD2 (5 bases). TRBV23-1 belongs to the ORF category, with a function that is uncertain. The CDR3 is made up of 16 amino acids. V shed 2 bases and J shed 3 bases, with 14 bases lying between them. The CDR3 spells CASSQRSGINYNEQFF. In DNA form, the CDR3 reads TGCGCCAGCAGTCAAAGATCGGGGATTAACTACAATGAGCAGTTCTTC.

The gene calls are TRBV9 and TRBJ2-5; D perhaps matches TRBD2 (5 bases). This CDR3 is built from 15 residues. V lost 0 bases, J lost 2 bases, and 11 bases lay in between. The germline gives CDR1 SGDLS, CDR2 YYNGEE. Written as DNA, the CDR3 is TGTGCCAGCAGCGTAGAGAGGGCAGGACAAGAGACCCAGTACTTC. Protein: CASSVERAGQETQYF.

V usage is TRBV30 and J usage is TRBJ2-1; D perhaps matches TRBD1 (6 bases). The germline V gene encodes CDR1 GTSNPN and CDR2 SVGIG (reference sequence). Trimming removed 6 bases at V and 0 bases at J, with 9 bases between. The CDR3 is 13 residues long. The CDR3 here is CACRGGSYNEQFF. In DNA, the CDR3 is TGTGCCTGCCGAGGGGGCTCCTACAATGAGCAGTTCTTC.

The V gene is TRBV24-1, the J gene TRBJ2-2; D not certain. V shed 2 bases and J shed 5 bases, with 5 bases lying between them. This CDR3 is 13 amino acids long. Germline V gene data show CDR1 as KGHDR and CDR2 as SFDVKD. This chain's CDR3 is CATSDSRTGELFF. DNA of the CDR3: TGTGCCACCAGTGATTCGAGGACCGGGGAGCTGTTTTTT.

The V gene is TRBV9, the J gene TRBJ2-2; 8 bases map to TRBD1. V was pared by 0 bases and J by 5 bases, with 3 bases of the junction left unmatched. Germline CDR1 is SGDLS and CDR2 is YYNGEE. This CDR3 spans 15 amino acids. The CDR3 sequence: CASSVVQGGTGELFF. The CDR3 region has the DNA TGTGCCAGCAGCGTAGTACAGGGGGGTACCGGGGAGCTGTTTTTT.

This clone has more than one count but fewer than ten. CDR3 sequence: CASSRGTYYGYTF. The CDR3, as DNA: TGTGCCAGCAGTCGTGGGACATATTATGGCTACACCTTC. J is TRBJ1-2 and V is TRBV5-6; a weak D match, TRBD1 (6 bases). The CDR3 consists of 13 residues. V was clipped by 5 bases and J by 5 bases, with 13 bases between them. Germline CDR1 reads SGHDT; CDR2 reads YYEEEE.

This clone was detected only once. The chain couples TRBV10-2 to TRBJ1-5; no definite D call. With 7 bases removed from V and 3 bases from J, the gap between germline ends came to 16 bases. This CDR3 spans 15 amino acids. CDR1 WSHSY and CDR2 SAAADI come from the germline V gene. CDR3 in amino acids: CASTPERPYNQPQHF. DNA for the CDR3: TGCGCCAGCACGCCCGAGCGTCCGTACAATCAGCCCCAGCATTTT.

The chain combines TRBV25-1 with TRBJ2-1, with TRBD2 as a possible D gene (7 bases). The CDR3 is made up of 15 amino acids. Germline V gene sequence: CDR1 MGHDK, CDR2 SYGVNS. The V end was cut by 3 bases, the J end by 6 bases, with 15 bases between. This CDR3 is CASSEEGGPSNEQFF. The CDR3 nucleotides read TGTGCCAGCAGTGAGGAGGGGGGGCCCAGCAATGAGCAGTTCTTC. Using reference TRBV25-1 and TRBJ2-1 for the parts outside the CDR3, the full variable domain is EADIYQTPRYLVIGTGKKITLECSQTMGHDKMYWYQQDPGMELHLIHYSYGVNSTEKGDLSSESTVSRIRTEHFPLTLESARPSHTSQYLCASSEEGGPSNEQFFGPGTRLTVL.

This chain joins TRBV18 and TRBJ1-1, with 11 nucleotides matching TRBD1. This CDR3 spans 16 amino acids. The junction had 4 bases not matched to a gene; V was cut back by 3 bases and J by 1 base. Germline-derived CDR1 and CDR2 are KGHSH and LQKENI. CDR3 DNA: TGTGCCAGCTCACCTTGGACAGGGGGCGCGAACACTGAAGCTTTCTTT. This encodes CASSPWTGGANTEAFF.

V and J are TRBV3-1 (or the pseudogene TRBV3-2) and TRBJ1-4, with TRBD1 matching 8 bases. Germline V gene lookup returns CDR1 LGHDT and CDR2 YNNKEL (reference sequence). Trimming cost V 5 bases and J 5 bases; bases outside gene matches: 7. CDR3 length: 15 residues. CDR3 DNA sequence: TGTGCCAGCAGCTTACGGACAGGGCGGAATGAAAAACTGTTTTTT. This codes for CASSLRTGRNEKLFF.

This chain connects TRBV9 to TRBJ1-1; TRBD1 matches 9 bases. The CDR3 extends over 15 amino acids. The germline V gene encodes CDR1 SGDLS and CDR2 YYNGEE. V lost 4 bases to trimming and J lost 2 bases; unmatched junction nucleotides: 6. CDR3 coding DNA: TGTGCCAGCAGCACCACAGGGGGCTTTAACACTGAAGCTTTCTTT. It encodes CASSTTGGFNTEAFF.

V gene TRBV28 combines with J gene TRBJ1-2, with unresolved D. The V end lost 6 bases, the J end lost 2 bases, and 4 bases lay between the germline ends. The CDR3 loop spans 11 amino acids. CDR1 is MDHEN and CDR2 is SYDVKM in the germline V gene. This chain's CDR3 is CASSKNYGYTF. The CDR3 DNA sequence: TGTGCCAGCAGCAAAAACTATGGCTACACCTTC.

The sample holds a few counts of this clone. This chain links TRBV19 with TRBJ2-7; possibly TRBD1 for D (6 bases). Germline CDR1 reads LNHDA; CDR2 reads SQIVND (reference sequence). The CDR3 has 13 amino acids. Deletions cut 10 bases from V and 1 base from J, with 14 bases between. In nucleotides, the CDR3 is TGTGCCACCCAGGGGACATCTTCCTACGAGCAGTACTTC. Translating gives CATQGTSSYEQYF.

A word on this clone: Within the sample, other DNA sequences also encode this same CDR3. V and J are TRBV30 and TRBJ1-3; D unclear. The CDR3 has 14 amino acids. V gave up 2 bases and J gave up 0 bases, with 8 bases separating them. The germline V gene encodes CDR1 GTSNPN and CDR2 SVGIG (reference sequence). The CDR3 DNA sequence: TGTGCCTGGAGTCCAGGCAGCTCTGGAAACACCATATATTTT. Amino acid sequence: CAWSPGSSGNTIYF.

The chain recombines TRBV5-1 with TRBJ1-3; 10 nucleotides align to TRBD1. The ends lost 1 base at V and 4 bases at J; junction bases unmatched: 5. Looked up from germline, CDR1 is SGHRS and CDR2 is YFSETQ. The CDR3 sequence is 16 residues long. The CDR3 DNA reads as TGCGCCAGCAGCTTGTTTGGGACAGGGGACGGAAACACCATATATTTT. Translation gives CASSLFGTGDGNTIYF.

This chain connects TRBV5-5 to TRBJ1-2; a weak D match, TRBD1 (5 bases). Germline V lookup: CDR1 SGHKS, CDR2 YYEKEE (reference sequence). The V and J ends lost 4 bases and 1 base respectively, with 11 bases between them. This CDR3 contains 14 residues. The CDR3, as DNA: TGTGCCAGCAGCGCCGGGGGACTTAACTATGGCTACACCTTC. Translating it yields CASSAGGLNYGYTF.

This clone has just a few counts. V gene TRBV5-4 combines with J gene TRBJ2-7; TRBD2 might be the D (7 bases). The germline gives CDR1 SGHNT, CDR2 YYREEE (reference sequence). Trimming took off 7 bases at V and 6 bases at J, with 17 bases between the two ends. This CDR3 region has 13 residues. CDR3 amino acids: CASGGGVRSEQYF. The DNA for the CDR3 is TGTGCCAGCGGGGGGGGCGTGAGAAGCGAGCAGTACTTC.

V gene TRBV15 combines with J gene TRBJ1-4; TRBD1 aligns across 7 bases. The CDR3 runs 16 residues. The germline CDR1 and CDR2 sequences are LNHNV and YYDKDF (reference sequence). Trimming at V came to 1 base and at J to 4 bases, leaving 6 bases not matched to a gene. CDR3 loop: CATSRAGQVYNEKLFF. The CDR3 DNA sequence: TGTGCCACCAGCAGAGCCGGACAGGTCTATAATGAAAAACTGTTTTTT.

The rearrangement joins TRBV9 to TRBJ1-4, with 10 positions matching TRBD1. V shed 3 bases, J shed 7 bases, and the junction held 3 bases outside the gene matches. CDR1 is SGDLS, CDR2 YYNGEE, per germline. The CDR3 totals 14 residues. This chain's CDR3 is CASSEGQGFEKLFF. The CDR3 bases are TGTGCCAGCAGCGAGGGACAGGGGTTTGAAAAACTGTTTTTT.

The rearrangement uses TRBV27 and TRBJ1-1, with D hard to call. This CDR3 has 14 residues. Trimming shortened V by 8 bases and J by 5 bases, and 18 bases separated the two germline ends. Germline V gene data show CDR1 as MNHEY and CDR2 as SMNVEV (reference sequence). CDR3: CASSFKPGVTEAFF. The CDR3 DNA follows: TGTGCCAGCTCTTTCAAGCCCGGGGTGACTGAAGCTTTCTTT.

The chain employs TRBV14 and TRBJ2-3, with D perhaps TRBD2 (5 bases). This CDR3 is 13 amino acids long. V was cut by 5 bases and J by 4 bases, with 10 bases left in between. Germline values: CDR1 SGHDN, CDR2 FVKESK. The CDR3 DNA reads TGTGCCAGCAGCGTAGCGATAGCAGATACGCAGTATTTT. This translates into CASSVAIADTQYF.

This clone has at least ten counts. As DNA, the CDR3 is TGTGCCAGTAGTCTCCAAGGGGGTCAGCCGGAGAGGGGCACTGAAGCTTTCTTT. It codes for CASSLQGGQPERGTEAFF. The chain is built from TRBV19 and TRBJ1-1; D perhaps matches TRBD1 (6 bases). Trimming removed 5 bases from V and 4 bases from J, with 26 bases in between. Germline loops: CDR1 LNHDA, CDR2 SQIVND (reference sequence). The CDR3 is 18 amino acids.

The CDR3 sequence is CASSHLGTGNPYEQYF. DNA for the CDR3: TGTGCCAGCAGCCATTTGGGGACAGGGAACCCCTACGAGCAGTACTTC. This chain uses TRBV3-1 (or the pseudogene TRBV3-2) with TRBJ2-7; 9 positions match TRBD1. Germline lookup yields CDR1 LGHDT and CDR2 YNNKEL (reference sequence). V lost 3 bases to trimming and J lost 2 bases; unmatched junction nucleotides: 8. The length of the CDR3 is 16 residues.

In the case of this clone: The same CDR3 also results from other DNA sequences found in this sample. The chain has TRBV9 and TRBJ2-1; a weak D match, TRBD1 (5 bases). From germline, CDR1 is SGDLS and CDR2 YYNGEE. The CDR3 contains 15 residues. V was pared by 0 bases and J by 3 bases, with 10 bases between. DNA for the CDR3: TGTGCCAGCAGCGTAGAAGGGGTCAGCTACAATGAGCAGTTCTTC. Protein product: CASSVEGVSYNEQFF.

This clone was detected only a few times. The CDR3 DNA is TGTGCCAGCAGTGAAGATGGGCAGGACTACAATGAGCAGTTCTTC. Its protein is CASSEDGQDYNEQFF. The chain employs TRBV6-1 and TRBJ2-1; D gene uncertain. Trimming cost V 1 base and J 3 bases, with 10 bases left between them. CDR1 and CDR2 (germline): MNHNS, SASEGT. CDR3 length: 15 amino acids.

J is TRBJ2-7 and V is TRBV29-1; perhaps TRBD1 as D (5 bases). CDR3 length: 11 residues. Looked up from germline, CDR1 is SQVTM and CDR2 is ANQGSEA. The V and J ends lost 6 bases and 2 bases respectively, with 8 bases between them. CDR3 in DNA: TGCAGCGTCGGACAAGCCTACGAGCAGTACTTC. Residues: CSVGQAYEQYF.

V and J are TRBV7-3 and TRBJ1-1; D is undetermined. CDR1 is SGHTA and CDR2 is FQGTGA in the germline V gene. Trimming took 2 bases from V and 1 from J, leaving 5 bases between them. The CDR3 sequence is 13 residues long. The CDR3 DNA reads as TGTGCCAGCAGCTTATTGCGGAACACTGAAGCTTTCTTT. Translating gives CASSLLRNTEAFF.